This T cell receptor (beta chain) was observed in a study of shared clonotypes between healthy human individuals. Study as a whole: Serving as donors were two women and three men, whose ages spanned 18 to 49.

Deep was the level used in running the assay. Method: immunoSEQ multiplex PCR; TCRdb's copy keeps in-frame clones and lacks some. Of millions of clones in the sample, about 92% were seen once. A single count supports this clone. The germline V gene has CDR1 SNHLY and CDR2 FYNNEI. The CDR3 is made up of 15 amino acids. Between the trimmed V and J ends, which lost 6 bases and 3 bases, there was a span of 15 bases. The donors, all of them Caucasian adults, lived in Nashville, Tennessee. From CD4+ cells came CD45RA+ naive and CD45RA-negative memory subsets. V is TRBV2 and J is TRBJ2-1; possible D gene TRBD1, 6 bases. The sequenced sample was naive CD4+ T cells sorted from blood. Noted subset: CD45RA+ positively selected. The receptor was derived from a man younger than 30 in good health. The CDR3 nucleotides are TGTGCCAGCAGGTTCGGGGACACCCGCTACAATGAGCAGTTCTTC. It yields the protein CASRFGDTRYNEQFF.